These 23 T cell receptor beta chains share one sample of origin, sequenced in a study of CD8 T cells in Susac syndrome. Random-hexamer reverse transcription was applied to about 0.5 to 1 ug RNA. TCRdb re-called the immunoSEQ multiplex PCR reads with MiXCR, one entry per CDR3 protein. In the table there are roughly 190,000 distinct CDR3 sequences, about 95% of which are singletons. Sequencing was carried out using CD8+ T cells from PBMCs. These receptors were taken from a human donor with Susac syndrome.

The chain links TRBV11-2 to TRBJ2-2; D is possibly TRBD1 or TRBD2 (6 bases each). CDR3 length: 15 residues. With 1 base removed from V and 4 bases from J, the gap between germline ends came to 10 bases. The germline V gene has CDR1 SGHAT and CDR2 FQNNGV. CDR3: CASSLAQGGTGELFF. The CDR3 DNA is TGTGCCAGCAGCTTAGCACAGGGAGGCACCGGGGAGCTGTTTTTT.

This chain joins TRBV9 and TRBJ2-1; D gene uncertain. With 4 bases removed from V and 5 bases from J, the gap between germline ends came to 10 bases. Germline assignment: CDR1 SGDLS and CDR2 YYNGEE. There are 13 residues in the CDR3. This CDR3 reads CASSPYTNNEQFF. Written as DNA, the CDR3 is TGTGCCAGCAGCCCCTATACCAACAATGAGCAGTTCTTC. Looking up the rest from reference TRBV9 and TRBJ2-1 gives the full variable domain: DSGVTQTPKHLITATGQRVTLRCSPRSGDLSVYWYQQSLDQGLQFLIQYYNGEERAKGNILERFSAQQFPDLHSELNLSSLELGDSALYFCASSPYTNNEQFFGPGTRLTVL.

The chain employs TRBV20-1 and TRBJ2-5, with a possible D match to TRBD2 (6 bases). V lost 3 bases to trimming and J lost 5 bases, with 16 bases between them. Germline assignment: CDR1 DFQATT and CDR2 SNEGSKA (reference sequence). This CDR3 region has 14 residues. This chain's CDR3 is CSASDSPGGETQYF. The CDR3 bases are TGCAGTGCTAGCGACAGCCCCGGAGGGGAGACCCAGTACTTC.

CDR3 region: CASSPLGAIEETQYF. The CDR3 bases are TGTGCCAGCAGCCCGCTGGGGGCCATAGAAGAGACCCAGTACTTC. V is TRBV7-9 and J is TRBJ2-5; D is possibly TRBD1 (6 bases). Looked up from germline, CDR1 is SEHNR and CDR2 is FQNEAQ (reference sequence). V was pared by 5 bases and J by 3 bases, with 16 bases between. The CDR3 runs 15 residues.

This clonotype was counted once. V is TRBV7-9 and J is TRBJ2-1; D is uncertain. CDR1 and CDR2 (germline): SEHNR, FQNEAQ (reference sequence). Trimming took 6 bases from V and 3 from J, leaving 27 bases between them. CDR3 length: 19 amino acids. Written as DNA, the CDR3 is TGTGCCAGCAGTACGCGTCAGGCGTTATCGAAAACTGACTACAATGAGCAGTTCTTC. It is translated as CASSTRQALSKTDYNEQFF.

The genes are TRBV19 and TRBJ2-7; D call uncertain. The germline CDR1 and CDR2 sequences are LNHDA and SQIVND (reference sequence). The CDR3 has 14 amino acids. The ends were cut back, 1 base at V and 0 bases at J, with 7 bases in the middle. The CDR3 is CASSIVPGSYEQYF. DNA of the CDR3: TGTGCCAGTAGTATAGTTCCAGGCTCCTACGAGCAGTACTTC.

The rearrangement joins TRBV28 to TRBJ2-1, with D tentatively TRBD1 or TRBD2 (6 bases each). The CDR3 is 16 amino acids. The germline V gene encodes CDR1 MDHEN and CDR2 SYDVKM. V was pared by 2 bases and J by 2 bases, with 13 bases between. The CDR3 reads CASSLKGEAAYNEQFF. The DNA of the CDR3 is TGTGCCAGCAGTTTAAAGGGGGAGGCAGCCTACAATGAGCAGTTCTTC.

V gene TRBV9 combines with J gene TRBJ1-2; TRBD1 is a possible D gene (5 bases). Trimming removed 4 bases from V and 4 bases from J, with 17 bases in between. In germline, CDR1 is SGDLS, CDR2 YYNGEE. The length of the CDR3 is 15 residues. The CDR3 nucleotides are TGTGCCAGCAGCCCCCGGGGGACTGAAGTCTATGGCTACACCTTC. Encoded protein: CASSPRGTEVYGYTF.

The V and J genes are TRBV6-1 and TRBJ2-2, with D perhaps being TRBD1 or TRBD2 (5 bases each). The CDR3 contains 15 residues. Germline CDR1 and CDR2: MNHNS and SASEGT. V was clipped by 3 bases and J by 4 bases, with 12 bases between them. CDR3 DNA sequence: TGTGCCAGCAGTGAGCCGGGACGGAGCACCGGGGAGCTGTTTTTT. The encoded protein is CASSEPGRSTGELFF.

The gene calls are TRBV6-6 and TRBJ2-1; 8 positions agree with TRBD2. Germline CDR1 and CDR2: MNHNY and SVGAGI (reference sequence). CDR3 length: 14 amino acids. After removal of 5 bases from V and 4 bases from J, the junction contained 4 bases not matched to a gene. As DNA, the CDR3 is TGTGCCAGCAGTGAGGGACTAGAATACAATGAGCAGTTCTTC. Amino acids: CASSEGLEYNEQFF.

The gene calls are TRBV18 and TRBJ2-7; D not certain. This CDR3 region has 13 residues. V was pared by 0 bases and J by 3 bases, with 6 bases between. Germline V gene data show CDR1 as KGHSH and CDR2 as LQKENI. In DNA, the CDR3 is TGTGCCAGCTCACCACCGGGCGTCTACGAGCAGTACTTC. The encoded protein is CASSPPGVYEQYF.

The V gene is TRBV7-3, the J gene TRBJ2-6; D call uncertain. Germline V gene sequence: CDR1 SGHTA, CDR2 FQGTGA. V lost 8 bases and J lost 0, with 17 bases in between. The CDR3 is made up of 17 amino acids. The CDR3 sequence: CASGILSGSSGANVLTF. The DNA of the CDR3 is TGTGCCAGCGGTATTCTAAGTGGCTCCTCTGGGGCCAACGTCCTGACTTTC.

V gene TRBV11-2 combines with J gene TRBJ2-1; D uncertain. Trimming pared 5 bases from V and 0 bases from J, leaving 11 bases between. Germline loops: CDR1 SGHAT, CDR2 FQNNGV. The CDR3 covers 15 residues. Here the CDR3 DNA reads TGTGCCAGCAGCCTAATGCGAAGCTCCTACAATGAGCAGTTCTTC. It encodes CASSLMRSSYNEQFF.

The chain uses TRBV20-1 and TRBJ2-3, with D perhaps matching TRBD1 (6 bases). Trimming removed 6 bases at V and 7 bases at J, with 23 bases between. The germline CDR1 and CDR2 sequences are DFQATT and SNEGSKA (reference sequence). The CDR3 runs to 15 residues. The CDR3 DNA is TGCAGTGCAGTGGACAGCAGCCTTACCCCATATACGCAGTATTTT. The encoded protein is CSAVDSSLTPYTQYF.

The rearrangement uses TRBV20-1 and TRBJ1-2; 10 nucleotides agree with TRBD1. V lost 2 bases, J lost 3 bases, and 3 bases stayed unmatched. The V gene's germline CDR1 is DFQATT and CDR2 SNEGSKA (reference sequence). This CDR3 is built from 14 residues. The chain's CDR3 is CSARWDRGDYGYTF. The CDR3 nucleotides read TGCAGTGCTAGATGGGACAGGGGCGACTATGGCTACACCTTC.

The genes are TRBV5-4 and TRBJ2-5, with D possibly matching TRBD2 (6 bases). V was cut by 6 bases and J by 5 bases, with 17 bases left in between. In germline, CDR1 is SGHNT, CDR2 YYREEE (reference sequence). The CDR3 is 14 amino acids. CDR3 loop: CASNWDFNVETQYF. The CDR3 DNA is TGTGCCAGCAACTGGGACTTTAATGTGGAGACCCAGTACTTC.

The CDR3 DNA sequence: TGCGCCAGCAGCTTGGCCGTTGATTTCGCTGAGCAGTTCTTC. This encodes CASSLAVDFAEQFF. The chain has TRBV5-1 and TRBJ2-1, with D uncertain. The CDR3 spans 14 residues. The germline V gene has CDR1 SGHRS and CDR2 YFSETQ. Between the trimmed V and J ends, which lost 0 bases and 9 bases, there was a span of 13 bases. The whole variable domain, remainder taken from reference TRBV5-1 and TRBJ2-1, is KAGVTQTPRYLIKTRGQQVTLSCSPISGHRSVSWYQQTPGQGLQFLFEYFSETQRNKGNFPGRFSGRQFSNSRSEMNVSTLELGDSALYLCASSLAVDFAEQFFGPGTRLTVL.

CDR3 in amino acids: CASSKDVEGARLYGYTF. The CDR3 nucleotides are TGTGCCAGCAGTAAAGACGTTGAGGGGGCTCGGCTCTATGGCTACACCTTC. The chain is built from TRBV2 and TRBJ1-2; 7 bases agree with TRBD1. Trimming at V came to 5 bases and at J to 4 bases, leaving 16 bases not matched to a gene. The CDR3 contains 17 residues. Germline CDR1 and CDR2: SNHLY and FYNNEI.

V is TRBV29-1 and J is TRBJ2-2; D is unclear. V lost 6 bases to trimming and J lost 0 bases, with 11 bases between them. Germline V gives CDR1 SQVTM, CDR2 ANQGSEA. The CDR3 sequence is 14 residues long. CDR3 nucleotide sequence: TGCAGCGTCCAGGCCCCGTCGAACACCGGGGAGCTGTTTTTT. It yields the protein CSVQAPSNTGELFF.

The table lists this clonotype with a count of one. This chain joins TRBV2 and TRBJ2-7; 7 nucleotides match TRBD2. The CDR3 extends over 13 amino acids. J gave up 4 bases and V 7 bases, and 7 bases lay outside the gene matches. CDR1 is SNHLY, CDR2 FYNNEI, per germline. CDR3 in amino acids: CASKRDGIYEQYF. CDR3 sequence (DNA): TGTGCCAGCAAGCGGGACGGTATATACGAGCAGTACTTC.

This chain uses TRBV7-8 with TRBJ2-4; D is uncertain. V was clipped by 2 bases and J by 0 bases, with 17 bases between them. The CDR3 sequence is 18 residues long. Germline CDR1 SGHVS, CDR2 FQNEAQ. The CDR3 DNA is TGTGCCAGCAGCTTAAAGTGGTTGAAGGGTCTAGCCAAAAACATTCAGTACTTC. This encodes CASSLKWLKGLAKNIQYF.

This chain uses TRBV12-3 or TRBV12-4 with TRBJ1-1; D gene ambiguous. The CDR3 spans 13 residues. The germline V and J ends were trimmed by 2 bases and 1 base, with 5 bases remaining between them. The CDR3 loop reads CASSLWQNTEAFF. Written as DNA, the CDR3 is TGTGCCAGCAGTTTATGGCAGAACACTGAAGCTTTCTTT.

CDR3 nucleotides: TGTGCCAGCACCGGGACAGACTATGGCTACACCTTC. Protein product: CASTGTDYGYTF. The chain joins TRBV5-6 to TRBJ1-2; 7 bases match TRBD1. V lost 6 bases, J lost 3 bases, and 2 bases stayed unmatched. Germline loops: CDR1 SGHDT, CDR2 YYEEEE. The CDR3 runs to 12 residues. The complete variable domain, with remaining parts taken from reference TRBV5-6 and TRBJ1-2, reads DAGVTQSPTHLIKTRGQQVTLRCSPKSGHDTVSWYQQALGQGPQFIFQYYEEEERQRGNFPDRFSGHQFPNYSSELNVNALLLGDSALYLCASTGTDYGYTFGSGTRLTVV.